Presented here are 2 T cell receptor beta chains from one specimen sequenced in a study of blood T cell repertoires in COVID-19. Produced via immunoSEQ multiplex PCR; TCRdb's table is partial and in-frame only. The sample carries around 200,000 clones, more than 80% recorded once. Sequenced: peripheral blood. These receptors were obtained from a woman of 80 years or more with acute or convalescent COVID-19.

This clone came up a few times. The DNA of the CDR3 is TGTGCCAGCAGCCAAGATCTTTTGTCGGACATGAACACCGGGGAGCTGTTTTTT. It encodes CASSQDLLSDMNTGELFF. The rearrangement uses TRBV3-1 (or the pseudogene TRBV3-2) and TRBJ2-2; perhaps TRBD1 as D (5 bases). CDR1 is LGHDT and CDR2 is YNNKEL in the germline V gene (reference sequence). V was cut by 0 bases and J by 1 base, with 15 bases left in between. CDR3 size: 18 residues.

The CDR3 DNA follows: TGTGCCAGCAGTGAACGGGAGCGGGAGACAGATACGCAGTATTTT. Its translation is CASSERERETDTQYF. The chain recombines TRBV6-1 with TRBJ2-3, with 8 bases aligning to TRBD2. The germline CDR1 and CDR2 sequences are MNHNS and SASEGT. There are 15 residues in the CDR3. Trimming at V came to 2 bases and at J to 3 bases, leaving 4 bases not matched to a gene.